Shown below are 30 T cell receptor beta chains from a single sample sequenced in a study of T cell responses to AZD1222 COVID-19 vaccine. TCRdb keeps only in-frame clones here, not all; method: immunoSEQ multiplex PCR. The top ten hold 1.1% of the sample, which has fewer than 200,000 clones, around nine tenths seen once. The specimen comprised peripheral blood, sampled 28 days after the second AZD1222 dose. Receptor source: an adult who received the AZD1222 COVID-19 vaccine.

J is TRBJ1-2 and V is TRBV19, with TRBD1 as a possible D gene (6 bases). Per germline, CDR1 LNHDA and CDR2 SQIVND (reference sequence). This CDR3 spans 14 amino acids. V was pared by 7 bases and J by 5 bases, with 17 bases between. DNA for the CDR3: TGTGCCAGTACCCCGGGACATCTAGCATATGGCTACACCTTC. This translates into CASTPGHLAYGYTF.

This clone was picked up a small number of times. The chain couples TRBV10-1 to TRBJ1-5; no clear D gene. Per germline, CDR1 WNHNN and CDR2 SYGVQD (reference sequence). The CDR3 is 14 residues long. The V end lost 2 bases, the J end lost 3 bases, and 8 bases lay between the germline ends. The CDR3 loop is CASSERQANQPQHF. CDR3 in DNA: TGCGCCAGCAGTGAGAGGCAGGCCAATCAGCCCCAGCATTTT.

This clone was detected once. The gene calls are TRBV10-3 and TRBJ2-5; TRBD1 matches at 7 bases. The V segment lost 4 bases and the J segment 2 bases; nucleotides outside the gene matches: 1. CDR1 and CDR2 from the germline V gene are ENHRY and SYGVKD. The CDR3 consists of 13 residues. CDR3 DNA: TGTGCCATCAGTGCGGGACAGCAAGAGACCCAGTACTTC. Protein sequence: CAISAGQQETQYF.

This chain uses TRBV4-1 with TRBJ1-2; 8 bases line up with TRBD1. In germline, CDR1 is MGHRA, CDR2 YSYEKL. The CDR3 is made up of 15 amino acids. The V gene end was trimmed by 3 bases and the J gene end by 6 bases; junction bases not matched to a gene: 9. For the CDR3, the DNA is TGCGCCAGCAGCCATTCCCCGGGACAGGAGCATGGCTACACCTTC. Translated: CASSHSPGQEHGYTF.

CDR3 sequence reads: CASSTGGGQGTNEKLFF. The CDR3 region has the DNA TGTGCCAGTAGTACCGGGGGGGGACAGGGGACTAATGAAAAACTGTTTTTT. V and J are TRBV19 and TRBJ1-4, with TRBD1 matching 10 bases. Losses at the gene ends were 4 bases for V and 2 bases for J; bases not matched to a gene: 7. CDR3 length: 17 residues. CDR1 and CDR2 (germline): LNHDA, SQIVND (reference sequence). The variable domain in full, completed from reference TRBV19 and TRBJ1-4, reads DGGITQSPKYLFRKEGQNVTLSCEQNLNHDAMYWYRQDPGQGLRLIYYSQIVNDFQKGDIAEGYSVSREKKESFPLTVTSAQKNPTAFYLCASSTGGGQGTNEKLFFGSGTQLSVL.

This clone occurred a few times. The chain combines TRBV10-3 with TRBJ1-4; 11 bases are shared with TRBD1. The CDR3 consists of 15 residues. V gave up 5 bases and J gave up 8 bases; unmatched junction bases: 7. Germline values: CDR1 ENHRY, CDR2 SYGVKD. CDR3 region: CAISPGQGEVEKLFF. The CDR3, as DNA: TGTGCCATCAGTCCGGGACAGGGGGAGGTGGAAAAACTGTTTTTT.

The chain couples TRBV5-5 to TRBJ1-1; D gene unclear. The V and J ends lost 3 bases and 1 base respectively, with 10 bases between them. Germline CDR1 is SGHKS and CDR2 is YYEKEE (reference sequence). The CDR3 is 14 residues long. The chain's CDR3 is CASSYTWPNTEAFF. The CDR3 nucleotides read TGTGCCAGCAGCTACACCTGGCCGAACACTGAAGCTTTCTTT.

The chain combines TRBV19 with TRBJ2-5; TRBD2 agrees at 8 bases. CDR1 is LNHDA and CDR2 is SQIVND in the germline V gene (reference sequence). CDR3 length: 14 residues. The V gene end was trimmed by 5 bases and the J gene end by 5 bases; junction bases not matched to a gene: 7. CDR3 bases: TGTGCCAGTAGTTCTATAGCGGGAACGGAGACCCAGTACTTC. It is translated as CASSSIAGTETQYF.

This chain connects TRBV12-5 to TRBJ2-5; tentatively, D is TRBD1 (5 bases). Germline CDR1 and CDR2: LGHNT and FRNRAP. V dropped 8 bases and J dropped 5 bases, with 18 bases sitting between them. There are 14 residues in the CDR3. The CDR3 here is CASFHQGLTETQYF. CDR3 nucleotide sequence: TGTGCTAGTTTCCACCAGGGTTTAACGGAGACCCAGTACTTC.

The chain has TRBV11-2 and TRBJ1-1, with D unclear. The germline V gene has CDR1 SGHAT and CDR2 FQNNGV. Trimming took off 5 bases at V and 2 bases at J, with 12 bases between the two ends. CDR3 size: 14 residues. The CDR3 coding sequence is TGTGCCAGCAGCCCCCGTCCAGGAAACACTGAAGCTTTCTTT. This sequence encodes CASSPRPGNTEAFF.

This chain links TRBV5-1 with TRBJ2-7; no firm D call. Looked up from germline, CDR1 is SGHRS and CDR2 is YFSETQ. The V gene lost 1 base and the J gene lost 0 bases, with 8 bases spanning the gap. The CDR3 length is 14 residues. The CDR3 region is CASSLSQVSYEQYF. The CDR3 DNA reads TGCGCCAGCAGCTTGTCACAAGTCTCCTACGAGCAGTACTTC.

This clone appeared once. In nucleotides, the CDR3 is TGCGCCAGCAGCCAGGAAGCAGGGGGCTCTGGAAACACCATATATTTT. This gives the protein CASSQEAGGSGNTIYF. This chain uses TRBV5-1 with TRBJ1-3, with 7 bases lining up with TRBD1. Germline V gives CDR1 SGHRS, CDR2 YFSETQ. This CDR3 has 16 amino acids. V lost 4 bases, J lost 0 bases, and 7 bases stayed unmatched.

This clone was observed a single time. The V call is TRBV4-1, the J call TRBJ1-2; 7 bases are shared with TRBD1. The CDR3 runs to 15 residues. J lost 2 bases, V lost 1 base, and 4 bases had no gene match. Germline CDR1 and CDR2: MGHRA and YSYEKL. The CDR3 DNA reads as TGCGCCAGCAGCCAAGTCACAGGGGCCAACTATGGCTACACCTTC. Its translation: CASSQVTGANYGYTF.

CDR3 protein: CASSLASVGLGYEKLFF. CDR3 nucleotides: TGCGCCAGCAGCTTGGCGTCAGTCGGTTTGGGATACGAAAAACTGTTTTTT. The chain is built from TRBV5-1 and TRBJ1-4, with D uncertain. Germline loops: CDR1 SGHRS, CDR2 YFSETQ. V was cut by 0 bases and J by 8 bases, with 20 bases left in between. The CDR3 is made up of 17 amino acids.

The chain combines TRBV2 with TRBJ1-5; D is uncertain. This CDR3 has 16 amino acids. Germline V gene lookup returns CDR1 SNHLY and CDR2 FYNNEI. Trimming took 2 bases from V and 4 from J, leaving 15 bases between them. Here the CDR3 DNA reads TGTGCCAGCAGTGAATCGGTATTATGGATAAATCAGCCCCAGCATTTT. Its protein product is CASSESVLWINQPQHF.

V usage is TRBV19 and J usage is TRBJ2-1, with D perhaps matching TRBD1 or TRBD2 (5 bases each). Trimming took 5 bases from V and 4 from J, leaving 12 bases between them. The CDR3 has 14 amino acids. CDR1 is LNHDA and CDR2 is SQIVND in the germline V gene (reference sequence). CDR3 sequence reads: CASSQGRGYNEQFF. For the CDR3, the DNA is TGTGCCAGTAGTCAGGGCCGAGGGTACAATGAGCAGTTCTTC.

This clone has a single count. The rearrangement uses TRBV6-5 and TRBJ1-2; tentatively, D is TRBD1 (5 bases). CDR1 is MNHEY and CDR2 is SVGAGI in the germline V gene. The V end lost 0 bases, the J end lost 4 bases, and 15 bases lay between the germline ends. CDR3 size: 16 residues. CDR3 sequence: CASSYSKADNIYGYTF. CDR3 bases: TGTGCCAGCAGTTACTCGAAGGCGGACAACATCTATGGCTACACCTTC.

The chain uses TRBV6-5 and TRBJ1-1; TRBD1 aligns across 7 bases. Unmatched junction bases numbered 7, after V lost 2 bases and J lost 4 bases. This CDR3 is built from 15 residues. Germline V gene lookup returns CDR1 MNHEY and CDR2 SVGAGI. CDR3 loop: CASSYNRGPITEAFF. In nucleotides, the CDR3 is TGTGCCAGCAGTTACAACAGGGGCCCGATCACTGAAGCTTTCTTT.

The gene calls are TRBV9 and TRBJ1-1; tentatively, D is TRBD1 (6 bases). Germline V gives CDR1 SGDLS, CDR2 YYNGEE. The V end was cut by 3 bases, the J end by 3 bases, with 15 bases between. The CDR3 consists of 15 residues. The CDR3 bases are TGTGCCAGCAGCGCGCCGGCACAGGGAGACACTGAAGCTTTCTTT. Its protein is CASSAPAQGDTEAFF.

The V and J genes are TRBV7-8 and TRBJ2-3; 10 bases line up with TRBD2. The V segment lost 5 bases and the J segment 4 bases; nucleotides outside the gene matches: 3. Per the germline V gene, CDR1 is SGHVS and CDR2 is FQNEAQ. The CDR3 consists of 14 residues. CDR3 residues: CASSPSGGADTQYF. The CDR3 DNA is TGTGCCAGCAGCCCCAGCGGGGGGGCAGATACGCAGTATTTT. Full variable domain (rest looked up from reference TRBV7-8 and TRBJ2-3): GAGVSQSPRYKVAKRGQDVALRCDPISGHVSLFWYQQALGQGPEFLTYFQNEAQLDKSGLPSDRFFAERPEGSVSTLKIQRTQQEDSAVYLCASSPSGGADTQYFGPGTRLTVL.

The table lists this clone with a count of one. The chain combines TRBV18 with TRBJ1-1, with D possibly being TRBD1 (6 bases). Between the trimmed V and J ends, which lost 3 bases and 8 bases, there was a span of 10 bases. Germline V gene sequence: CDR1 KGHSH, CDR2 LQKENI. The CDR3 covers 12 residues. CDR3 in DNA: TGTGCCAGCTCACCGAACAGGGACGAAGCTTTCTTT. This gives the protein CASSPNRDEAFF.

The chain uses TRBV7-6 and TRBJ2-5; D unresolved. The CDR3 length is 14 residues. V gave up 5 bases and J gave up 7 bases, with 17 bases separating them. CDR1 and CDR2 (germline): SGHVS, FNYEAQ. The CDR3 DNA reads as TGTGCCAGCAGCCAAATCGTCGGATTCGCGACCCAGTACTTC. Its protein is CASSQIVGFATQYF. Complete variable domain (other parts from reference TRBV7-6 and TRBJ2-5): GAGVSQSPRYKVTKRGQDVALRCDPISGHVSLYWYRQALGQGPEFLTYFNYEAQQDKSGLPNDRFSAERPEGSISTLTIQRTEQRDSAMYRCASSQIVGFATQYFGPGTRLLVL.

This clone has just one count. This chain joins TRBV10-1 and TRBJ1-3; TRBD1 is a possible D gene (5 bases). In germline, CDR1 is WNHNN, CDR2 SYGVQD (reference sequence). The CDR3 is 15 amino acids. V was trimmed by 5 bases and J by 0 bases, leaving 11 bases between them. The CDR3 loop is CASSSQGLSGNTIYF. CDR3 bases: TGCGCCAGCAGTTCTCAGGGACTCTCTGGAAACACCATATATTTT.

The rearrangement links TRBV7-2 to TRBJ2-5; D may be TRBD2 (5 bases). V was shortened by 6 bases and J by 5 bases, with 25 bases between the two germline ends. The CDR3 is 17 residues long. Germline V gene lookup returns CDR1 SGHTA and CDR2 FQGNSA. In DNA, the CDR3 is TGTGCCAGCAGGGAGAGCCGCGGGCCCCCCCCTCGGGAGACCCAGTACTTC. Translated: CASRESRGPPPRETQYF. Full variable domain (outside the CDR3, taken from reference TRBV7-2 and TRBJ2-5): GAGVSQSPSNKVTEKGKDVELRCDPISGHTALYWYRQSLGQGLEFLIYFQGNSAPDKSGLPSDRFSAERTGGSVSTLTIQRTQQEDSAVYLCASRESRGPPPRETQYFGPGTRLLVL.

The chain employs TRBV18 and TRBJ2-7; D remains unclear. Trimming removed 3 bases at V and 3 bases at J, with 9 bases between. The V gene's germline CDR1 is KGHSH and CDR2 LQKENI. This CDR3 has 13 residues. The CDR3 region is CASSPLMGYEQYF. The CDR3 nucleotides read TGTGCCAGCTCACCGTTAATGGGCTACGAGCAGTACTTC.

In the case of this clone: At one of its ends the junction is not consistent with the germline gene, which may arise from a read error. The V gene is TRBV5-8, the J gene TRBJ2-7, with D possibly called TRBD1 or TRBD2 (6 bases each). The V gene's germline CDR1 is SGHTS and CDR2 YDEGEE. The CDR3 extends over 11 amino acids. The CDR3 sequence: CASSFRTGANF. The DNA of the CDR3 is TGTGCCAGCAGCTTTCGGACGGGGGCGAACTTC.

This clone was seen a handful of times. The rearrangement links TRBV19 to TRBJ1-6; D might be TRBD1 (5 bases). With 11 bases removed from V and 7 bases from J, the gap between germline ends came to 15 bases. CDR3 length equals 13 residues. Germline-derived CDR1 and CDR2 are LNHDA and SQIVND (reference sequence). CDR3 amino acids: CAANEGLNSPLHF. For the CDR3, the DNA is TGTGCCGCAAACGAGGGGCTAAATTCACCCCTCCACTTT.

The V call is TRBV9, the J call TRBJ2-5; D remains ambiguous. The length of the CDR3 is 13 residues. Germline lookup yields CDR1 SGDLS and CDR2 YYNGEE. Trimming took 0 bases from V and 5 from J, leaving 8 bases between them. The CDR3 region has the DNA TGTGCCAGCAGCGTAGCTGTCACGGAGACCCAGTACTTC. It specifies CASSVAVTETQYF.

The chain carries TRBV2 and TRBJ2-1; no clear D gene. The CDR3 runs to 13 residues. The V gene lost 3 bases and the J gene lost 3 bases, with 6 bases spanning the gap. CDR1 is SNHLY and CDR2 is FYNNEI in the germline V gene. The CDR3 here is CASSEADYNEQFF. In DNA form, the CDR3 reads TGTGCCAGCAGTGAGGCCGACTACAATGAGCAGTTCTTC.

A single count supports this clone. The genes are TRBV3-1 (or the pseudogene TRBV3-2) and TRBJ1-1, with 7 bases lining up with TRBD1. After removal of 2 bases from V and 9 bases from J, the junction contained 3 bases not matched to a gene. Germline V gene data show CDR1 as LGHDT and CDR2 as YNNKEL (reference sequence). This CDR3 region has 12 residues. The CDR3 region has the DNA TGTGCCAGCAGCCAAACAGGGGAAAAAGCTTTCTTT. Its protein product is CASSQTGEKAFF.